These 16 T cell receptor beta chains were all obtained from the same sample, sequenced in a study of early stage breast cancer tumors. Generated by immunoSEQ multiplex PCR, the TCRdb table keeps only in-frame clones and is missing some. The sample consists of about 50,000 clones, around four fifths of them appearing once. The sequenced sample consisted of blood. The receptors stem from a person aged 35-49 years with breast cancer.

The CDR3 DNA follows: TGTGCCAGCAGCTTCGGGTCAGGGAATGGCTACACCTTC. Translating it yields CASSFGSGNGYTF. The chain has TRBV5-6 and TRBJ1-2; TRBD1 might be the D (5 bases). In germline, CDR1 is SGHDT, CDR2 YYEEEE. CDR3 length: 13 residues. With 2 bases removed from V and 6 bases from J, the gap between germline ends came to 11 bases. The full variable domain, its missing parts supplied by reference TRBV5-6 and TRBJ1-2, is DAGVTQSPTHLIKTRGQQVTLRCSPKSGHDTVSWYQQALGQGPQFIFQYYEEEERQRGNFPDRFSGHQFPNYSSELNVNALLLGDSALYLCASSFGSGNGYTFGSGTRLTVV.

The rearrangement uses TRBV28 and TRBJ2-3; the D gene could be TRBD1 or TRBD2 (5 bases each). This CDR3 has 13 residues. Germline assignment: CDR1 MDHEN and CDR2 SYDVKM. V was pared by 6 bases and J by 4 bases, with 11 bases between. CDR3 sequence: CASSGGTADTQYF. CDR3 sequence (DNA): TGTGCCAGCAGCGGTGGGACGGCAGATACGCAGTATTTT.

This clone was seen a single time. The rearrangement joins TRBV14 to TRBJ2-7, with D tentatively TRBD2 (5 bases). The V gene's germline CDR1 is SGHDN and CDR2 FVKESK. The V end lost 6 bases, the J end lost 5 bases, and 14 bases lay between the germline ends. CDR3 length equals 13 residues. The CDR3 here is CASRSRESNEQYF. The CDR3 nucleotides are TGTGCCAGCAGATCGAGGGAGAGCAACGAGCAGTACTTC.

The CDR3 reads CAWSVFGVGGGYTF. The CDR3 DNA is TGTGCCTGGAGTGTTTTCGGAGTGGGGGGTGGCTACACCTTC. The chain carries TRBV30 and TRBJ1-2, with D maybe TRBD1 (5 bases). Trimming pared 0 bases from V and 7 bases from J, leaving 15 bases between. Germline CDR1 reads GTSNPN; CDR2 reads SVGIG (reference sequence). This CDR3 region has 14 residues.

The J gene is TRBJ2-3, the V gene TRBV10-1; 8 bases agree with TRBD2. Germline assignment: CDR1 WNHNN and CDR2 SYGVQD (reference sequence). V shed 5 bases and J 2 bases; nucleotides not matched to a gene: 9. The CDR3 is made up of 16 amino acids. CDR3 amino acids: CASSKSGGMNTDTQYF. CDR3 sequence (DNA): TGCGCCAGCAGTAAGAGCGGGGGCATGAACACAGATACGCAGTATTTT.

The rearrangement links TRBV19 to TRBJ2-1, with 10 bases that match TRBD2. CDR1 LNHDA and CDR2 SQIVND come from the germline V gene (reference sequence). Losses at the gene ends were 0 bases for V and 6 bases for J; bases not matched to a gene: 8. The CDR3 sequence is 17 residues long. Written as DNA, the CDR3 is TGTGCCAGTAGTATAGAGGCGTGGGCTAGCGGGAGCAATGAGCAGTTCTTC. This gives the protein CASSIEAWASGSNEQFF.

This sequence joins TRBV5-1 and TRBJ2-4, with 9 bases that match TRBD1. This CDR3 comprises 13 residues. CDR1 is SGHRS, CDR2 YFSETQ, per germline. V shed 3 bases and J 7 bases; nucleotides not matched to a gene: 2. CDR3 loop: CASSSDRGNIQYF. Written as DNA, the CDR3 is TGCGCCAGCAGCTCGGACAGGGGTAACATTCAGTACTTC.

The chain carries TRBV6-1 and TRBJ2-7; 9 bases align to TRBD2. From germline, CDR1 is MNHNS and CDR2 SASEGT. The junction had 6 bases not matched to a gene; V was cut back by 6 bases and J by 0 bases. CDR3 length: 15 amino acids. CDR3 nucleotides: TGTGCCAGCAGCCTAAGCGGGAGGAACTCCTACGAGCAGTACTTC. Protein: CASSLSGRNSYEQYF.

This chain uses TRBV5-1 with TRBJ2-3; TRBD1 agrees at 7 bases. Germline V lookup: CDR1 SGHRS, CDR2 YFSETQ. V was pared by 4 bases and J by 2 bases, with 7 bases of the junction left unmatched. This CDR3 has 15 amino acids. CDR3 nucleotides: TGCGCCAGCAGCGATACAGGGGAGTCCACAGATACGCAGTATTTT. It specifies CASSDTGESTDTQYF.

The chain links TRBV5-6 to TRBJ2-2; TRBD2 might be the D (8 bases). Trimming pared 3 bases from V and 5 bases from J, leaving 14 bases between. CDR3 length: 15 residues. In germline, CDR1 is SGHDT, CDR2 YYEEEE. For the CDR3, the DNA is TGTGCCAGCAGCTCAGGGGGGACTAGAACCGGGGAGCTGTTTTTT. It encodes CASSSGGTRTGELFF.

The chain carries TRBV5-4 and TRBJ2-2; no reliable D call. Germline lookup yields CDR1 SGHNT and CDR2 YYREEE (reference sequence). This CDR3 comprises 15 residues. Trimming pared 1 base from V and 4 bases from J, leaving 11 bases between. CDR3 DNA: TGTGCCAGCAGCTTGAGCATGTCTTCCACCGGGGAGCTGTTTTTT. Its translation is CASSLSMSSTGELFF. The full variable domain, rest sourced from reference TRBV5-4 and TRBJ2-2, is ETGVTQSPTHLIKTRGQQVTLRCSSQSGHNTVSWYQQALGQGPQFIFQYYREEENGRGNFPPRFSGLQFPNYSSELNVNALELDDSALYLCASSLSMSSTGELFFGEGSRLTVL.

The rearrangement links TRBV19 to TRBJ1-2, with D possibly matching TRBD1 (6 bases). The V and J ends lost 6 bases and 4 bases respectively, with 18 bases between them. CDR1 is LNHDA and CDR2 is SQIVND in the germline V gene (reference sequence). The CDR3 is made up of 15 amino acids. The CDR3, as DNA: TGTGCCAGTAGGATACAGGGCACCCAGTCCTATGGCTACACCTTC. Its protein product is CASRIQGTQSYGYTF.

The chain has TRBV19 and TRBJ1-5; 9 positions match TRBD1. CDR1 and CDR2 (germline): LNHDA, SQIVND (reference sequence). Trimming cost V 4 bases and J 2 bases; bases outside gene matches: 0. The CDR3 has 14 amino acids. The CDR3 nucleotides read TGTGCCAGTAGTAGGACAGGGGGCAATCAGCCCCAGCATTTT. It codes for CASSRTGGNQPQHF. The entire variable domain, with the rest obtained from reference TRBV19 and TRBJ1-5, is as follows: DGGITQSPKYLFRKEGQNVTLSCEQNLNHDAMYWYRQDPGQGLRLIYYSQIVNDFQKGDIAEGYSVSREKKESFPLTVTSAQKNPTAFYLCASSRTGGNQPQHFGDGTRLSIL.

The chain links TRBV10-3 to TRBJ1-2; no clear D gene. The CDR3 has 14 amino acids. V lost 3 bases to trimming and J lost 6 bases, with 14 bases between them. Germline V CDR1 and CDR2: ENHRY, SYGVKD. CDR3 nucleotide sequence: TGTGCCATCAGTGACCCTATAGGGCCCAATGGCTACACCTTC. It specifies CAISDPIGPNGYTF.

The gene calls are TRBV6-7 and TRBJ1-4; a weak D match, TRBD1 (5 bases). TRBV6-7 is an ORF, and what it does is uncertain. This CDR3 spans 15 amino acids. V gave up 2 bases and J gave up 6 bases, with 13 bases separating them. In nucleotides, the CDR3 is TGTGCCAGCAGTTACCCCAGGGCATCTGATGAAAAACTGTTTTTT. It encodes CASSYPRASDEKLFF.

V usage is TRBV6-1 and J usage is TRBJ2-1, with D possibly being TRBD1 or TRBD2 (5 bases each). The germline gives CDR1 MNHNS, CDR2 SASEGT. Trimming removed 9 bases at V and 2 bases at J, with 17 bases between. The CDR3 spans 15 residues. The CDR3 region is CASSGGSGPYNEQFF. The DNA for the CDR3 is TGTGCCAGTTCGGGCGGCTCGGGACCCTACAATGAGCAGTTCTTC.